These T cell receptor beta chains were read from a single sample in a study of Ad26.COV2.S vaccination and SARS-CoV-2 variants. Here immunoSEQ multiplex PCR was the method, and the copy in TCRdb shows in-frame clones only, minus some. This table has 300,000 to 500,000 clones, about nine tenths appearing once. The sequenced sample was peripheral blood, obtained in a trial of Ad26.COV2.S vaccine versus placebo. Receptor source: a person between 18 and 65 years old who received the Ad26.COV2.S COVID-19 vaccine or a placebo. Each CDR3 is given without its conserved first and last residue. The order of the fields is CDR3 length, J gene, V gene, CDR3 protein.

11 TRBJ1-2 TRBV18 ASSPLQGNGYT
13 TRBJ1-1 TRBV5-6 ASSYREGMNTEAF
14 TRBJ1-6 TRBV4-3 ASSQDLRSLGSPLH
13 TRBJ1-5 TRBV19 ASSPGGERNQPQH
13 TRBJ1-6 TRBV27 ASSSLGRYNSPLH
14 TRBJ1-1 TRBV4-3 ASSQPLRRGNTEAF
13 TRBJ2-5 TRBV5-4 ASSLEEVGQETQY
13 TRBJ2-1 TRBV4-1 ASSQAILPPEVQF
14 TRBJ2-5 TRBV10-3 ATRTSGGPNQETQY
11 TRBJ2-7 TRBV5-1 ASSLDSLYEQY
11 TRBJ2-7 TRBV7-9 ASRGRSSYEQY
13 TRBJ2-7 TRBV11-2 ASSLADRGRYEQY
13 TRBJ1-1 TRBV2 ASRLTGGSSTEAF
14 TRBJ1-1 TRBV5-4 ASTNLLDAGGTEAF
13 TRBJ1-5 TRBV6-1 ASSDGRLGYQPQH
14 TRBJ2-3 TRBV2 ASSLGLATFTDTQY
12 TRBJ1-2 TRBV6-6 ASQFRGGDYGYT
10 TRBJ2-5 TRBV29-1 SGALLGETQY
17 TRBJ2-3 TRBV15 ATSREDVLKLESTDTQY
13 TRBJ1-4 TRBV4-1 ASTPLGQTNEKLF
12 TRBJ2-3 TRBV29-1 SAGGQDATDTQY
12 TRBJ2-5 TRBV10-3 AINPGGSEETQY
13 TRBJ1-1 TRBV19 ASSIAGQGSFEAF
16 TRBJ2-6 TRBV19 ASSIALSGDSGANVLT
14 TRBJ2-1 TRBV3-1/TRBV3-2 ASRRTSGGLGNEQF
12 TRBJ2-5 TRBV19 ASSIAGGQETQY
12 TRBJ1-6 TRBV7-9 ASSQALLSSPLH
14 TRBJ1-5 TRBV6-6 ASSPGPTGVYQPQH
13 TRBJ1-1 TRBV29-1 SVREQQGLNTEAF
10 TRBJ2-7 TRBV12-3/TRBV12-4 ASSLTVYEQY
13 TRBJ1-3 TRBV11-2 ASSPGSFSGNTIY
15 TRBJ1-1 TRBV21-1 ASSNPQGERNHTEAF
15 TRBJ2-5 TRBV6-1 ASSEAAGSDGRETQY
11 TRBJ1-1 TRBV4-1 ASSQGVNTEAF
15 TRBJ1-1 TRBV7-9 ASSLQARGVENTEAF
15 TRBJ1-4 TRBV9 ASSVASGDATNEKLF
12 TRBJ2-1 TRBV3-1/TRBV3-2 ASSQDSTDGEQF
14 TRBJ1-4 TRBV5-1 ASSLRDRVTNEKLF
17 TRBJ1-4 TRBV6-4 ASSDSYRQGACASEKLF
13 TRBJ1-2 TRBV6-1 ASSEANWRQETYT
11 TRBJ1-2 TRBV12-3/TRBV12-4 ASSRRQGNGYT